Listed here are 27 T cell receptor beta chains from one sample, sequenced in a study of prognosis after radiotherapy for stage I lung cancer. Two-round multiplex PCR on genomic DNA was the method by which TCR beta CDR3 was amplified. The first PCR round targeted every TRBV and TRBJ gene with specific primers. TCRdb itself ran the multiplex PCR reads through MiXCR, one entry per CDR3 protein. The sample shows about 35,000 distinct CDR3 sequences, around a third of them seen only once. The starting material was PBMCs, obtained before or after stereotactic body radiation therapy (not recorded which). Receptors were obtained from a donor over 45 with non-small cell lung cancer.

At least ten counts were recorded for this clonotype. The CDR3 reads CASSEGPNMLLRDEQYF. CDR3 in DNA: TGTGCCAGCAGCGAGGGCCCTAACATGTTACTACGAGACGAGCAGTACTTC. The chain couples TRBV9 to TRBJ2-7; D remains unclear. The CDR3 contains 17 residues. Looked up from germline, CDR1 is SGDLS and CDR2 is YYNGEE. With 3 bases removed from V and 5 bases from J, the gap between germline ends came to 24 bases.

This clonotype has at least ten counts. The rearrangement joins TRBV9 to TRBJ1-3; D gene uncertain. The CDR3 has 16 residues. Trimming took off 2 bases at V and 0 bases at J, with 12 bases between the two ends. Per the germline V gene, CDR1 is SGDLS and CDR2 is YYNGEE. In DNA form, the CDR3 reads TGTGCCAGCAGCGTTCTGGGCAGGAGCTCTGGAAACACCATATATTTT. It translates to CASSVLGRSSGNTIYF.

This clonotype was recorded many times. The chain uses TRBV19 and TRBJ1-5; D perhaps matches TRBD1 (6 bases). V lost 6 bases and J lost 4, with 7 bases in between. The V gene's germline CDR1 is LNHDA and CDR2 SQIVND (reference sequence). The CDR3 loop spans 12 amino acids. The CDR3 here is CASRRGNQPQHF. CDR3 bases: TGTGCCAGTAGAAGGGGGAATCAGCCCCAGCATTTT. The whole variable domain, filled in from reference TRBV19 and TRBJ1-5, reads DGGITQSPKYLFRKEGQNVTLSCEQNLNHDAMYWYRQDPGQGLRLIYYSQIVNDFQKGDIAEGYSVSREKKESFPLTVTSAQKNPTAFYLCASRRGNQPQHFGDGTRLSIL.

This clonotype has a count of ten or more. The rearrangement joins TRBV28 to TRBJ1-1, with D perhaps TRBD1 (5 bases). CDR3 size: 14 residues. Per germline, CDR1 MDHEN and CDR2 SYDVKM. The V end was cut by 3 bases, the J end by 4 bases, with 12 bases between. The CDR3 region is CASSLWDQGTEAFF. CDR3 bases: TGTGCCAGCAGTTTGTGGGACCAGGGCACTGAAGCTTTCTTT.

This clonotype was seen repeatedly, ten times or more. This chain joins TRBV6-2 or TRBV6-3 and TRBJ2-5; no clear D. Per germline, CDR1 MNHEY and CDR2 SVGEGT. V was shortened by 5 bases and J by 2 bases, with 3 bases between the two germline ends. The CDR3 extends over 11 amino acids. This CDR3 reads CASSIQETQYF. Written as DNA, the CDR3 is TGTGCCAGCAGTATTCAAGAGACCCAGTACTTC.

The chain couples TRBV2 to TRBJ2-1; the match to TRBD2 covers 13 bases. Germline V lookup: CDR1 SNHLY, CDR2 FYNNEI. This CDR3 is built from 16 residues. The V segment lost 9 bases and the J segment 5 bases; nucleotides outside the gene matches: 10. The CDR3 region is CASEPLTSGRDNEQFF. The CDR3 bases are TGTGCCAGTGAGCCTCTCACTAGCGGGAGGGACAATGAGCAGTTCTTC.

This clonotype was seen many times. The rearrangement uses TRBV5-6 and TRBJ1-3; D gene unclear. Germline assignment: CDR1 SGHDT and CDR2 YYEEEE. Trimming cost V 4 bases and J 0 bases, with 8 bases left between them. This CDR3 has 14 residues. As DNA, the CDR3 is TGTGCCAGCAGCGATGCTTCCTCTGGAAACACCATATATTTT. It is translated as CASSDASSGNTIYF.

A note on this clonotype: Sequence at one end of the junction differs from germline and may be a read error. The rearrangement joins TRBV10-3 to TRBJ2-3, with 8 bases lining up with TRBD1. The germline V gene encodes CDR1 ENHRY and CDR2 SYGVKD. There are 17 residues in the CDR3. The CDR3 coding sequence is TGTGCCAGCAGTTACTCTCAGGTTCGGACAGGGACGGATACGCAGTATTTT. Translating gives CASSYSQVRTGTDTQYF.

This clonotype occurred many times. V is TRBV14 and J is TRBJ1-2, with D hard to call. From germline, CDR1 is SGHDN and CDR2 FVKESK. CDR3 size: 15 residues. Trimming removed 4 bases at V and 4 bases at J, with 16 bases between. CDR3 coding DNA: TGTGCCAGCAGCCTAGCCCTGGGAAAAGGCTATGGCTACACCTTC. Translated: CASSLALGKGYGYTF. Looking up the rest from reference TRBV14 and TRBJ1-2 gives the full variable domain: EAGVTQFPSHSVIEKGQTVTLRCDPISGHDNLYWYRRVMGKEIKFLLHFVKESKQDESGMPNNRFLAERTGGTYSTLKVQPAELEDSGVYFCASSLALGKGYGYTFGSGTRLTVV.

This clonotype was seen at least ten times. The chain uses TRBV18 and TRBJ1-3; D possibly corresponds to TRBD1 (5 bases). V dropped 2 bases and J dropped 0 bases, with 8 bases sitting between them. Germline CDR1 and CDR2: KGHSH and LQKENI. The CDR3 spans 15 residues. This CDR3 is CASSPNQGSGNTIYF. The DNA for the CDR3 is TGTGCCAGCTCACCAAATCAGGGCTCTGGAAACACCATATATTTT.

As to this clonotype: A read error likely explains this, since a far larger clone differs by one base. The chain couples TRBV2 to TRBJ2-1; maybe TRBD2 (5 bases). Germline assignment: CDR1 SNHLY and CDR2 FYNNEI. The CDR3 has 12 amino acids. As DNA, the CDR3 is TGTGTCAGCAGCTTTGTAGCGAGCGAGCAGTTCTTC. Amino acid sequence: CVSSFVASEQFF.

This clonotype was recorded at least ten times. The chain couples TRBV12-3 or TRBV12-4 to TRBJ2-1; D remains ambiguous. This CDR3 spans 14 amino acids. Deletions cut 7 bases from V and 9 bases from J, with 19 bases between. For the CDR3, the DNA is TGTGCCAGCAATCCCACCTTAAGTCCGGGTGAGCAGTTCTTC. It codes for CASNPTLSPGEQFF.

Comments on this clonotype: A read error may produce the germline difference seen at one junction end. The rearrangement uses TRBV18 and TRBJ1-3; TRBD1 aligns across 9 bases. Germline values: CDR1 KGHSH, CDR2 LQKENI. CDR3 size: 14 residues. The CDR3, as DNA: TGCGTCAGCTCATCGGGACAGGGAGGAAACACCATATATTTT. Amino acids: CVSSSGQGGNTIYF.

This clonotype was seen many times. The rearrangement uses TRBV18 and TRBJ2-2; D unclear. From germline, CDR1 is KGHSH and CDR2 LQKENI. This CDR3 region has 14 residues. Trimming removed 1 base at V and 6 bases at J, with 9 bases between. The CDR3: CASSPQAESGELFF. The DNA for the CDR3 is TGTGCCAGCTCACCACAGGCGGAATCCGGGGAGCTGTTTTTT.

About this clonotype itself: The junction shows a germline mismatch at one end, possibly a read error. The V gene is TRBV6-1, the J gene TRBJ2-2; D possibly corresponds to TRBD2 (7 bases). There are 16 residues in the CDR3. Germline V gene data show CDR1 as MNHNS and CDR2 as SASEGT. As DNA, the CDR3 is TGTGCTAGCAGTGGCTCTTGGGGGGGCCACACCGGGGAGCTGTTTTTT. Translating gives CASSGSWGGHTGELFF.

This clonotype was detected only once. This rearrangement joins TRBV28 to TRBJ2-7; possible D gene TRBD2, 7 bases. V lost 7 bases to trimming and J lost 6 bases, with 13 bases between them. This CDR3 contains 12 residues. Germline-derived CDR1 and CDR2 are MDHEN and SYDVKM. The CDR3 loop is CASTIGGGEQYF. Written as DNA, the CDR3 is TGTGCCAGCACCATAGGGGGGGGCGAGCAGTACTTC.

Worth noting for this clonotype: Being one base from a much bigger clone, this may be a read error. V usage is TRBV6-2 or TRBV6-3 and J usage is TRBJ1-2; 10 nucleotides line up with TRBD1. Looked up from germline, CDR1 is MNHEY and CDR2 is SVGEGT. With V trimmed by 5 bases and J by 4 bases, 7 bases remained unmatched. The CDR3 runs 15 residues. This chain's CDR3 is CASSGADRGTYGYTF. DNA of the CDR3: TGTGCCAGCAGTGGGGCGGACAGGGGGACCTATGGCTACACCTTC.

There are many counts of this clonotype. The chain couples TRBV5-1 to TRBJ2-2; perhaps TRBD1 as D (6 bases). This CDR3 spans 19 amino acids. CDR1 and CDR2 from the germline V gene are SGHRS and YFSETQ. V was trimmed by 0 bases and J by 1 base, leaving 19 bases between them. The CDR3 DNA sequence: TGCGCCAGCAGCTTGGGCCGTCCGGGAAGGGGACAGAACACCGGGGAGCTGTTTTTT. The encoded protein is CASSLGRPGRGQNTGELFF.

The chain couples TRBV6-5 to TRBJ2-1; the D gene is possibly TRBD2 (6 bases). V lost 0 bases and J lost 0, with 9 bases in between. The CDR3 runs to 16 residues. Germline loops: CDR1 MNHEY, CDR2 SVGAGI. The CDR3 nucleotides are TGTGCCAGCAGTTACTCGGGGGGTAGCTCCTACAATGAGCAGTTCTTC. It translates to CASSYSGGSSYNEQFF.

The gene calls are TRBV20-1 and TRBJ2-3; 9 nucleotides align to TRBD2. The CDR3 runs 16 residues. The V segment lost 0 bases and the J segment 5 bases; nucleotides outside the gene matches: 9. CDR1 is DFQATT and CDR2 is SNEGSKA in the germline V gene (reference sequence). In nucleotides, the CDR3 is TGCAGTGCTAGAGATCAGCTAGCGGGATGGATAGATACGCAGTATTTT. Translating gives CSARDQLAGWIDTQYF.

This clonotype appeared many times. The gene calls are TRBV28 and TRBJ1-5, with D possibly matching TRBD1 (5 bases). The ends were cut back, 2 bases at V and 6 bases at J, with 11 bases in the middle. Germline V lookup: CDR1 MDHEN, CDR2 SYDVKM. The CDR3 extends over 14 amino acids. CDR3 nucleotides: TGTGCCAGCAGTTTAGTACAGGTTAGTCAGCCCCAGCATTTT. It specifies CASSLVQVSQPQHF. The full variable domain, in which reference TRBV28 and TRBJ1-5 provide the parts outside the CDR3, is DVKVTQSSRYLVKRTGEKVFLECVQDMDHENMFWYRQDPGLGLRLIYFSYDVKMKEKGDIPEGYSVSREKKERFSLILESASTNQTSMYLCASSLVQVSQPQHFGDGTRLSIL.

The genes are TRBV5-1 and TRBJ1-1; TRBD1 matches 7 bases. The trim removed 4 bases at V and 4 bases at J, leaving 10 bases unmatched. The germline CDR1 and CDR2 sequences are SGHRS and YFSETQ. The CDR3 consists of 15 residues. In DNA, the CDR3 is TGCGCCAGCAGCCCAGGGACAGTTCCGGGCACTGAAGCTTTCTTT. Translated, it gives CASSPGTVPGTEAFF.

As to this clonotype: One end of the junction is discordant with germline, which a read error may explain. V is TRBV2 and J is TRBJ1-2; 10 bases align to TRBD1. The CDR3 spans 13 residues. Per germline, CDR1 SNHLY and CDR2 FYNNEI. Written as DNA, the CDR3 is TGTGCCAATTGGGACAGGGGCAACTATGGCTACACTTTC. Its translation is CANWDRGNYGYTF.

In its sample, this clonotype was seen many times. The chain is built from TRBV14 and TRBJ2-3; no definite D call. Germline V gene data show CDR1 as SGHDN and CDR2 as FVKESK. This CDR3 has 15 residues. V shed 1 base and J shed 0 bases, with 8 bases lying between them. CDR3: CASSQVLGSTDTQYF. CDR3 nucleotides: TGTGCCAGCAGCCAAGTATTGGGGAGCACAGATACGCAGTATTTT.

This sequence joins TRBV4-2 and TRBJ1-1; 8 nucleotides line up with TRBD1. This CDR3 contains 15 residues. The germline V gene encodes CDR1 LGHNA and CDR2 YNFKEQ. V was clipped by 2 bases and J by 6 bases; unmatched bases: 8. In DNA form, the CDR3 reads TGTGCCAGCAGCCAACCTGGACAGGGTGGAGCTGAAGCTTTCTTT. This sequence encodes CASSQPGQGGAEAFF.

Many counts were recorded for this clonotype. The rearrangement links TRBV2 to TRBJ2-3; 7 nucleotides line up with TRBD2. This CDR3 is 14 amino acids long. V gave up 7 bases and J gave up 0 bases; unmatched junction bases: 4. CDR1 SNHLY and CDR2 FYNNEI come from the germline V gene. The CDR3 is CASKTSHSTDTQYF. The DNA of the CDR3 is TGTGCCAGCAAGACTAGCCATAGCACAGATACGCAGTATTTT.

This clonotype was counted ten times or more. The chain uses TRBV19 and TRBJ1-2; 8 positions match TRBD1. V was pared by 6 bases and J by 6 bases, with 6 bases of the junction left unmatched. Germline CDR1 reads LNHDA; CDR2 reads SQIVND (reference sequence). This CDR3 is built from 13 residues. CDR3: CASRPQGVNGYTF. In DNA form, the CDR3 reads TGTGCCAGTAGACCACAGGGGGTGAATGGCTACACCTTC.